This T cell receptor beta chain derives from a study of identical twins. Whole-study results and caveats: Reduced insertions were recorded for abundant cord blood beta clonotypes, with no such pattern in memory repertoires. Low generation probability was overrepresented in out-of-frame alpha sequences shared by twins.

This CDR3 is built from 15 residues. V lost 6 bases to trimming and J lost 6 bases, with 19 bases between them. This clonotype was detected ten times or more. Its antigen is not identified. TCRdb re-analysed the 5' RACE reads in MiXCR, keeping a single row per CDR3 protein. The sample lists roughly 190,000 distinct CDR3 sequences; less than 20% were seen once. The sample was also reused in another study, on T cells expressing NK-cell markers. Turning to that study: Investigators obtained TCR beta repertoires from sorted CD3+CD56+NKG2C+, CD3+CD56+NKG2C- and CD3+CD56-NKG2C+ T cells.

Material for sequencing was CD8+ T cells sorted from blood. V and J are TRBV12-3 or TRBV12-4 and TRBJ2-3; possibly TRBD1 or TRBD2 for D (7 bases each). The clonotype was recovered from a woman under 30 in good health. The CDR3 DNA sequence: TGTGCCAGCAGCCCCCAGGCAGGGGGGGTGGATACGCAGTATTTT. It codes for CASSPQAGGVDTQYF.